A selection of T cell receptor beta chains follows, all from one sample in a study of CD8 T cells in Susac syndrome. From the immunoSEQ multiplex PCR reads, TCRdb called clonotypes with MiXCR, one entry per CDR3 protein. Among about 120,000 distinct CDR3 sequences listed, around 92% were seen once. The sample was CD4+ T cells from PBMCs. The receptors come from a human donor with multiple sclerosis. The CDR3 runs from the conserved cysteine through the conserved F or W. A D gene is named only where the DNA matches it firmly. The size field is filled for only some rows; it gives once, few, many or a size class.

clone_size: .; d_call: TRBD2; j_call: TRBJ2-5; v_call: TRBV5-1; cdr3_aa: CASRPRLAVQETQYF; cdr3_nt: TGCGCCAGCAGACCAAGACTAGCGGTCCAAGAGACCCAGTACTTC
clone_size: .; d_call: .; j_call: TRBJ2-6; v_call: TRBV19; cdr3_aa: CASSVSEANVLTF; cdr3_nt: TGTGCCAGTAGTGTCTCTGAGGCCAACGTCCTGACTTTC
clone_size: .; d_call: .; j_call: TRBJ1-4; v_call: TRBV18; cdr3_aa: CASSPPTGPEKLFF; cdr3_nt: TGTGCCAGCTCACCGCCTACAGGGCCCGAAAAACTGTTTTTT
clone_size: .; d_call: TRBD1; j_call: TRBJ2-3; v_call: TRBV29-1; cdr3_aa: CSSGQGMLDTQYF; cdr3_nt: TGCAGCTCCGGACAGGGAATGTTAGATACGCAGTATTTT
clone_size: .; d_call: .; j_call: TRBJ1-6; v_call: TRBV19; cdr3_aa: CASRRPGVRNSPLHF; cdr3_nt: TGTGCCAGTAGACGACCAGGGGTACGCAATTCACCCCTCCACTTT
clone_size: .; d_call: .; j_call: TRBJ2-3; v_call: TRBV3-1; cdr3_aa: CASSQGVGLPDTQYF; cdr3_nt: TGTGCCAGCAGCCAAGGGGTCGGCCTCCCAGATACGCAGTATTTT
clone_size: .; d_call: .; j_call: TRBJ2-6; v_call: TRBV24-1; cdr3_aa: CATSPTTDGANVLTF; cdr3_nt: TGTGCCACCAGTCCAACAACCGATGGGGCCAACGTCCTGACTTTC
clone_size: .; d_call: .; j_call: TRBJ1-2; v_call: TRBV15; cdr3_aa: CATSSGPGQDGYTF; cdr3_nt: TGTGCCACCAGCAGCGGACCAGGGCAGGATGGCTACACCTTC
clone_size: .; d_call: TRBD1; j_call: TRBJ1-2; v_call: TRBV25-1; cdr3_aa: CASSEPPGQGNGYTF; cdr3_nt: TGTGCCAGCAGTGAACCTCCCGGACAGGGTAATGGCTACACCTTC
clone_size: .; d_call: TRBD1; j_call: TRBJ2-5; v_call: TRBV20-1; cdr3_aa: CSAPGQGAETQYF; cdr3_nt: TGCAGTGCGCCGGGACAGGGTGCAGAGACCCAGTACTTC
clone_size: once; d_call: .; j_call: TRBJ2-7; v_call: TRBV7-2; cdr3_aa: CASSLSSTTYEQYF; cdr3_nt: TGTGCCAGCAGCTTATCGTCGACGACCTACGAGCAGTACTTC
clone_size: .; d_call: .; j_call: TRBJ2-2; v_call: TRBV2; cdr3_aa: CASSGSSNANTGELFF; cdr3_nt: TGTGCCAGCAGTGGGTCATCGAACGCGAACACCGGGGAGCTGTTTTTT
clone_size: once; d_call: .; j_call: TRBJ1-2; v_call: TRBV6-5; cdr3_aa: CASSSPGESYGYTF; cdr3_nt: TGTGCCAGCAGTTCCCCAGGGGAATCCTATGGCTACACCTTC
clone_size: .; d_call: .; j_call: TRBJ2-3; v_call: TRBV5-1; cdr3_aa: CASSLMSLHGVDTQYF; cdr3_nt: TGCGCCAGCAGCTTAATGAGTCTTCACGGTGTAGATACGCAGTATTTT
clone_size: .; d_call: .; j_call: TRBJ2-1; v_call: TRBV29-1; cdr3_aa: CSSPGAGAWEQFF; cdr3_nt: TGCAGCTCCCCCGGGGCAGGGGCATGGGAGCAGTTCTTC
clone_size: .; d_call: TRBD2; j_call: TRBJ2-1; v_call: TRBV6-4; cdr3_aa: CASSDWGLGSPNEQFF; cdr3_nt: TGTGCCAGCAGTGATTGGGGACTAGGATCCCCTAATGAGCAGTTCTTC
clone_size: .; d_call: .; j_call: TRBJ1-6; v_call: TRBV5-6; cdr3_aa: CASSLKISSYNSPLHF; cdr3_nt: TGTGCCAGCAGCTTGAAAATTAGCTCCTATAATTCACCCCTCCACTTT
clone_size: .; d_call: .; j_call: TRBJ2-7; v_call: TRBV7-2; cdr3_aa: CASTDSGITYEQYF; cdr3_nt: TGTGCCAGCACCGATTCTGGTATTACCTACGAGCAGTACTTC
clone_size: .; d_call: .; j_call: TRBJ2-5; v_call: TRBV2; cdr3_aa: CASKPSGWETQYF; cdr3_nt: TGTGCCAGCAAGCCGTCGGGATGGGAGACCCAGTACTTC
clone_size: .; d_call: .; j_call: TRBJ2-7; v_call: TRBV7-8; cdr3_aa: CASSSRLVSGYEQYF; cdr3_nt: TGTGCCAGCAGCTCAAGACTAGTATCGGGCTACGAGCAGTACTTC
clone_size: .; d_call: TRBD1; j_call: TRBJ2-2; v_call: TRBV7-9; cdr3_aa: CASSGDRGSNTGELFF; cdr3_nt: TGTGCCAGCAGCGGCGACAGGGGCTCCAACACCGGGGAGCTGTTTTTT
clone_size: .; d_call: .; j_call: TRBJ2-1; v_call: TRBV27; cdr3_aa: CASSLSRNNEQFF; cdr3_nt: TGTGCCAGCAGTTTGTCCAGAAACAATGAGCAGTTCTTC
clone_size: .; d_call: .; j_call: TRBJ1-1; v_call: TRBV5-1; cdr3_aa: CASSLVESPDTEAFF; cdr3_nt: TGCGCCAGCAGCTTGGTGGAGTCTCCGGACACTGAAGCTTTCTTT
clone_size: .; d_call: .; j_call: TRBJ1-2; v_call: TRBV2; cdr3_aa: CASSLRAGVGGYTF; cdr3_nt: TGTGCCAGCAGCCTCAGGGCGGGGGTTGGTGGCTACACCTTC
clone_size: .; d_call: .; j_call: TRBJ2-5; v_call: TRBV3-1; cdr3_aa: CASSQALAGETQYF; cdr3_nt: TGTGCCAGCAGCCAGGCCCTGGCGGGAGAGACCCAGTACTTC
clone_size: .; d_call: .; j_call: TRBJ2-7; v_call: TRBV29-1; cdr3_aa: CSVGTDSYEQYF; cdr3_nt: TGCAGCGTTGGGACAGATTCCTACGAGCAGTACTTC
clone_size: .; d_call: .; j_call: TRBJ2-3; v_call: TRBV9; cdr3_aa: CASSVYPPDTQYF; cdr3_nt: TGTGCCAGCAGCGTATATCCACCAGATACGCAGTATTTT
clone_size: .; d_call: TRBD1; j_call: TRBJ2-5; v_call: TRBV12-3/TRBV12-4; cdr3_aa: CASILQGAKTQYF; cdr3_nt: TGTGCCAGCATCTTACAGGGGGCCAAGACCCAGTACTTC
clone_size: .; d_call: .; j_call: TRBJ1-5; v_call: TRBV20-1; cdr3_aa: CSASQGSTYSNQPQHF; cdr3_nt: TGCAGTGCTTCCCAAGGGAGCACCTATAGCAATCAGCCCCAGCATTTT
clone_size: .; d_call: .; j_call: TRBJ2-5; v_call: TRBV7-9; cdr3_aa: CASKETQYF; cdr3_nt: TGTGCCAGCAAAGAGACCCAGTACTTC
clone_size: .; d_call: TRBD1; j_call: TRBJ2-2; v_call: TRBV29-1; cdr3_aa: CSVTGGAGTGELFF; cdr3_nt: TGCAGCGTTACAGGGGGCGCTGGCACCGGGGAGCTGTTTTTT
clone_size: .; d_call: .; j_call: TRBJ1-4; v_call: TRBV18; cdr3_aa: CASSPTPANEKLFF; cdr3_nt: TGTGCCAGCTCACCAACGCCGGCTAATGAAAAACTGTTTTTT
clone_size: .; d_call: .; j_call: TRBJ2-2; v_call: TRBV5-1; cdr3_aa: CASSVGPLNTGELFF; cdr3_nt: TGCGCCAGCAGCGTGGGACCTTTGAACACCGGGGAGCTGTTTTTT
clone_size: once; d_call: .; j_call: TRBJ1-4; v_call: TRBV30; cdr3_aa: CAWSSVAGGEKLFF; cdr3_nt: TGTGCCTGGAGCTCAGTGGCGGGTGGTGAAAAACTGTTTTTT
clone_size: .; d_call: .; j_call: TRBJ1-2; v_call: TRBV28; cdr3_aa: CASSFPLSYGYTF; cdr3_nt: TGTGCCAGCAGTTTTCCCCTATCCTATGGCTACACCTTC
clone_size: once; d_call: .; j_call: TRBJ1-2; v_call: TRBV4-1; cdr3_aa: CASSQVGDGYTF; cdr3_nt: TGCGCCAGCAGCCAAGTCGGGGACGGCTACACCTTC
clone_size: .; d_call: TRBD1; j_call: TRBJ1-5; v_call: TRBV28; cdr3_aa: CASRSGQGAEGFQPQHF; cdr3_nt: TGTGCCAGCAGATCGGGACAGGGGGCGGAGGGGTTTCAGCCCCAGCATTTT
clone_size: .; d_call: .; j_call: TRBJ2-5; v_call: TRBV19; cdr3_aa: CASSIARVTRETQYF; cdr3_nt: TGTGCCAGTAGTATAGCGCGAGTTACAAGAGAGACCCAGTACTTC
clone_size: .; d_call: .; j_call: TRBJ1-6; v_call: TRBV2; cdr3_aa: CASSARGASPLHF; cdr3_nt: TGTGCCAGCAGTGCTCGAGGGGCTTCACCCCTCCACTTT
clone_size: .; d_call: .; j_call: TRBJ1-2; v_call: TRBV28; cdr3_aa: CASNPADGYAYGYTF; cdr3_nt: TGTGCCAGCAACCCCGCCGACGGATACGCCTATGGCTACACCTTC
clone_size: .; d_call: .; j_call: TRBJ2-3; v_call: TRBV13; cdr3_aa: CASSLALTDTQYF; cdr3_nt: TGTGCCAGCAGCTTAGCCCTGACAGATACGCAGTATTTT
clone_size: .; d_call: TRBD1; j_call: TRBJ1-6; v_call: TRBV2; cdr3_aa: CARTGQDNSPLHF; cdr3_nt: TGTGCCAGAACGGGACAGGATAATTCACCCCTCCACTTT